This TCR beta chain originates from a study of identical twins. Study conclusions and caveats: Findings depended on cross-sectional statistics rather than tracking the same donors.

TCRdb re-called the 5' RACE reads with MiXCR, one entry per CDR3 protein. Found here are roughly 470,000 distinct CDR3 sequences, approximately 15% of them singletons; the top ten hold around 0.98%. Comment on this clonotype: Its specificity is not known.

V was clipped by 5 bases and J by 13 bases, with 12 bases between them. CDR3 size: 10 residues. The germline CDR1 and CDR2 sequences are DFQATT and SNEGSKA (reference sequence). These data also formed part of another study, on yellow fever vaccine responses in identical twins.

This TCR was recovered from a woman between 18 and 30 years old in good health. V is TRBV20-1 and J is TRBJ2-1, with D possibly TRBD2 on 5 matching bases. The sequenced sample consisted of CD4+ T cells sorted from blood. The CDR3 coding sequence is TGCAGTGCTGAGACACTAGGACAGTTCTTC. It is translated as CSAETLGQFF.